The clone carrying this TCR beta chain was picked up many times. Its antigen remains unidentified. The protocol attached unique molecular identifiers to individual cDNA molecules. A single record per CDR3 protein comes from TCRdb applying MiXCR to the 5' RACE reads. Here the sample spans about 70,000 distinct CDR3 sequences, around 13% being singletons. These data originate in a study of early T cells in non-severe SARS-CoV-2 infection. Turning to the study itself: Unsorted whole blood bulk RNA was sequenced, with unpaired chains. Overall study findings and caveats: VDJdb matching skewed toward anti-spike CD8 responses, missing private and CD4 specificities.

V gave up 5 bases and J gave up 8 bases, with 18 bases separating them. This CDR3 contains 15 residues. The chain has TRBV12-3 or TRBV12-4 and TRBJ1-4, with D perhaps TRBD1 (6 bases). The material sequenced was whole blood. This receptor was obtained from an adult who was a healthcare worker with PCR-confirmed SARS-CoV-2 infection or an uninfected control (not recorded which). CDR3 DNA sequence: TGTGCCAGCAGTAACTTGGGGGCAGGGAACGAAAAACTGTTTTTT. Translation: CASSNLGAGNEKLFF.